The TCR beta chain under discussion was sequenced for a study of shared clonotypes between healthy human individuals. Study context: Aged 18 to 49, the donors were two women and a few men. The plates for each donor numbered three CD4 naive, three CD4 memory, two CD8 naive and one CD8 memory.

Findings and caveats of the study: Compared with clonotypes that all four donors shared, non-shared clonotypes had lower generation probabilities.

Regarding this clone: Its antigen is not identified.

The data were produced by immunoSEQ multiplex PCR, yet TCRdb's version contains in-frame clones alone and is incomplete. The data show 2 million to 2.5 million clones, roughly 92% seen once. Germline V gene lookup returns CDR1 SGHDT and CDR2 YYEEEE. This CDR3 spans 17 amino acids. With 4 bases removed from V and 5 bases from J, the gap between germline ends came to 22 bases. The sequence was obtained from a young man in good health. Some clones in this sample may be carry-over from other donors' samples. Sample: naive CD4+ T cells from PBMCs. As for subset: CD45RA+ positively selected. The chain links TRBV5-6 to TRBJ2-1; D is possibly TRBD2 (6 bases). CDR3 sequence: CASSTLTGLPTHNEQFF. The CDR3 bases are TGTGCCAGCAGCACATTAACGGGACTTCCGACCCACAATGAGCAGTTCTTC.